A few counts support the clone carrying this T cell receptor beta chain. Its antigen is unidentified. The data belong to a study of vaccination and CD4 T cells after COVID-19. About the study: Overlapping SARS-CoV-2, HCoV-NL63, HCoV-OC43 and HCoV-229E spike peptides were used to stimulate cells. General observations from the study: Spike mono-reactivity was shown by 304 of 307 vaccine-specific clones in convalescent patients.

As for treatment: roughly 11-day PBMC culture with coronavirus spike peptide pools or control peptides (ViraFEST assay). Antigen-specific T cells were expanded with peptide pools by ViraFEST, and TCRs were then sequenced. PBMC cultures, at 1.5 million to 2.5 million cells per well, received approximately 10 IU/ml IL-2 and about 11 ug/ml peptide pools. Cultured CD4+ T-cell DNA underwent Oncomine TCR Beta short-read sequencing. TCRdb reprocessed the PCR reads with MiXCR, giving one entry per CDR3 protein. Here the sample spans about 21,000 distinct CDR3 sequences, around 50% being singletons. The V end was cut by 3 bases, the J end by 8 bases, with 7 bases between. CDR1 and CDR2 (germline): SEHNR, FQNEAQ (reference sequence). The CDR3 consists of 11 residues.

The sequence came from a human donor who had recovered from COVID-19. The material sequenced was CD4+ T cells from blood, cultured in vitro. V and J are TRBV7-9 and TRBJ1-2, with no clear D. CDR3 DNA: TGTGCCAGCAGCTTCGTAGAGGGCTACACCTTC. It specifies CASSFVEGYTF.